The clone carrying this TCR beta chain appeared once. What it binds is unknown. The assay was immunoSEQ multiplex PCR, and TCRdb's table has in-frame clones only and misses some. The table includes 200,000 to 250,000 clones, around nine tenths detected once. The record originates from a study of cytomegalovirus exposure and HLA in healthy donors. About the study: The roughly 670 first-cohort repertoires shared a platform with the 120 or so validation repertoires, as reported in a later analysis.

V dropped 4 bases and J dropped 1 base, with 6 bases sitting between them. The CDR3 has 12 residues. Germline assignment: CDR1 SQVTM and CDR2 ANQGSEA. Whole-study findings and limits: The investigators catalogued 150 or so TCR beta chains as cytomegalovirus-associated.

The sequencing sample was made of PBMCs. The clonotype was recovered from a woman aged 18-29 years in good health and CMV-seropositive. The chain combines TRBV29-1 with TRBJ2-3, with unresolved D. The CDR3 bases are TGCAGCGTTGGGCAGGGCACAGATACGCAGTATTTT. Its protein is CSVGQGTDTQYF.